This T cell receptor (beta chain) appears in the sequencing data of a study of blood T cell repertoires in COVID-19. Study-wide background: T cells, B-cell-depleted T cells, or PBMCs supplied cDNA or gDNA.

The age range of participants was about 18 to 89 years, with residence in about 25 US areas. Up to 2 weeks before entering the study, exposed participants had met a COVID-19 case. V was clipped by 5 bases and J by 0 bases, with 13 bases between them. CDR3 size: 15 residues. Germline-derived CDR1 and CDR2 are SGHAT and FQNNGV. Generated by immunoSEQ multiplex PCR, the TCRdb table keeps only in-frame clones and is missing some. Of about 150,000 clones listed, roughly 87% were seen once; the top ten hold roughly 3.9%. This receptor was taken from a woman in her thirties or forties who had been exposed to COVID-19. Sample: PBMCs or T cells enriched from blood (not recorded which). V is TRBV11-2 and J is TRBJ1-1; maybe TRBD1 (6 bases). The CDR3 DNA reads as TGTGCCAGCAGCAGGAGGACAGATATGAACACTGAAGCTTTCTTT. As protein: CASSRRTDMNTEAFF. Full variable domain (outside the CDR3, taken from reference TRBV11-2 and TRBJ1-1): EAGVAQSPRYKIIEKRQSVAFWCNPISGHATLYWYQQILGQGPKLLIQFQNNGVVDDSQLPKDRFSAERLKGVDSTLKIQPAKLEDSAVYLCASSRRTDMNTEAFFGQGTRLTVV.